Described below is a single T cell receptor (beta chain) sequence and its context. In this sample, this clonotype turned up a few times. Which antigen it targets is not known. Base qualities are missing; no much larger clone stands one base away. The data were taken from a study of patients and donors after allogeneic stem cell transplantation (dated by TCRdb to about 2020). V drops 6 bases and J drops 6 bases, leaving 15 bases in between. The CDR3 runs 12 residues from the cysteine to the phenylalanine. Kept here is only the CDR3 DNA, which spans 36 bases and is read in frame from base 1. From the germline V gene (reference sequence), CDR1 is DFQATT and CDR2 is SNEGSKA. Library preparation was by RT-PCR. Sequencing relied on a NextSeq 550. The public reads were run again by TCRdb, first through fastp at Q25 and then through MiXCR, and only productive beta chains were kept. Rows are unified per CDR3 protein, each entry keeping the most common DNA and genes. The sample table shows roughly 880,000 distinct CDR3 sequences, and 18% are seen once. The ten most abundant clones make up under 6.5% of the sample.

Sequences were obtained from blood, either unsorted or a sorted T cell fraction (not recorded which). The chain uses TRBV20-1 and TRBJ2-7; the D gene cannot be named for sure. The receptor was derived from a human donor who was either an allogeneic HSCT recipient or a stem cell or donor lymphocyte infusion donor (not recorded which). It is not recorded whose cells these are; they may come from a transplant donor. The nucleotide sequence reads as follows: TGCAGTGCCAGCCCCCTTAGCAGCGAGCAGTACTTC. The encoded protein is CSASPLSSEQYF.